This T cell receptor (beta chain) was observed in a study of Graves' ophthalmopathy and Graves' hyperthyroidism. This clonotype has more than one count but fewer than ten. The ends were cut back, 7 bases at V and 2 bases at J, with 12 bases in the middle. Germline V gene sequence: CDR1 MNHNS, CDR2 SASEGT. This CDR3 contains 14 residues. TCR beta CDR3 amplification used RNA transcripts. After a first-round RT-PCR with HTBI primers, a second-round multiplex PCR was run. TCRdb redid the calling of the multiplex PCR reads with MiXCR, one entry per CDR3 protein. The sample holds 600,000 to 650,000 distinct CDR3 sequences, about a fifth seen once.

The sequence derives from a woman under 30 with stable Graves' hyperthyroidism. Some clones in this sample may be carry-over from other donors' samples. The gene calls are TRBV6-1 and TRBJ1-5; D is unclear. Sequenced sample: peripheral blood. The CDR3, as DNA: TGTGCCAGCATTCATATGGGTGGCAATCAGCCCCAGCATTTT. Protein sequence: CASIHMGGNQPQHF.